This entry lists 21 T cell receptor beta chains sequenced from one sample in a study of T cells after yellow fever vaccination. TCRdb itself ran the 5' RACE reads through MiXCR, one entry per CDR3 protein. This table has approximately 250,000 distinct CDR3 sequences, 6.5% to 7.5% appearing once. The material was CD4+ T cells sorted from PBMCs, obtained on the day of the yellow fever booster vaccination. Receptors were obtained from a man aged 25-40 years who received the YFV17D yellow fever vaccine.

V usage is TRBV7-6 and J usage is TRBJ2-5; no clear D gene. This CDR3 comprises 14 residues. The V and J ends lost 2 bases and 2 bases respectively, with 9 bases between them. Germline CDR1 and CDR2: SGHVS and FNYEAQ. The CDR3 coding sequence is TGTGCCAGCAGCTTACATTCGGGTCAAGAGACCCAGTACTTC. Translated, it gives CASSLHSGQETQYF.

There are many counts of this clonotype. The chain joins TRBV18 to TRBJ2-3; 7 bases line up with TRBD2. This CDR3 comprises 16 residues. Germline V CDR1 and CDR2: KGHSH, LQKENI. After removal of 0 bases from V and 0 bases from J, the junction contained 3 bases not matched to a gene. The CDR3 here is CASSPPGGTSTDTQYF. The CDR3 region has the DNA TGTGCCAGCTCACCACCGGGAGGGACTAGCACAGATACGCAGTATTTT.

The V gene is TRBV7-2, the J gene TRBJ2-7; D perhaps matches TRBD2 (6 bases). CDR1 is SGHTA, CDR2 FQGNSA, per germline. The V and J ends lost 5 bases and 7 bases respectively, with 21 bases between them. This CDR3 has 15 amino acids. This CDR3 is CASSLSGTDLREQYF. The CDR3, as DNA: TGTGCCAGCAGCCTCTCCGGGACTGACCTACGGGAGCAGTACTTC.

This clonotype was counted a few times. This chain links TRBV3-1 with TRBJ1-5; TRBD1 is a possible D gene (5 bases). Trimming cost V 3 bases and J 8 bases, with 17 bases left between them. This CDR3 has 15 amino acids. Per germline, CDR1 LGHDT and CDR2 YNNKEL (reference sequence). CDR3 sequence reads: CASSQTPGLREPQHF. The CDR3 bases are TGTGCCAGCAGCCAGACCCCGGGACTTCGGGAGCCCCAGCATTTT. The whole variable domain, remainder taken from reference TRBV3-1 and TRBJ1-5, is DTAVSQTPKYLVTQMGNDKSIKCEQNLGHDTMYWYKQDSKKFLKIMFSYNNKELIINETVPNRFSPKSPDKAHLNLHINSLELGDSAVYFCASSQTPGLREPQHFGDGTRLSIL.

This clonotype was seen repeatedly, ten times or more. J is TRBJ2-1 and V is TRBV20-1; D is uncertain. V lost 6 bases and J 6 bases, leaving 12 bases between the germline ends. There are 12 residues in the CDR3. Germline V gene data show CDR1 as DFQATT and CDR2 as SNEGSKA (reference sequence). Written as DNA, the CDR3 is TGCAGTGCGAGCGAGCAGACCAATGAGCAGTTCTTC. This translates into CSASEQTNEQFF.

The chain joins TRBV5-4 to TRBJ2-3; possibly TRBD1 for D (5 bases). CDR3 length equals 15 residues. V lost 0 bases and J 4 bases, leaving 12 bases between the germline ends. Germline V CDR1 and CDR2: SGHNT, YYREEE (reference sequence). CDR3 amino acids: CASSLGTPGADTQYF. In DNA, the CDR3 is TGTGCCAGCAGCTTGGGGACACCTGGGGCAGATACGCAGTATTTT.

This clonotype was recorded at least ten times. This chain connects TRBV5-1 to TRBJ2-4; unclear D gene. With 4 bases removed from V and 7 bases from J, the gap between germline ends came to 15 bases. Germline CDR1 reads SGHRS; CDR2 reads YFSETQ. This CDR3 has 14 residues. Here the CDR3 DNA reads TGCGCCAGCAGCCCAGAAAGAGTGGAGAACATTCAGTACTTC. Protein product: CASSPERVENIQYF.

This clonotype was picked up many times. V is TRBV5-1 and J is TRBJ2-5; D unresolved. The CDR3 has 13 residues. V was shortened by 2 bases and J by 3 bases, with 8 bases between the two germline ends. The V gene's germline CDR1 is SGHRS and CDR2 YFSETQ. The CDR3 DNA follows: TGCGCCAGCAGCTTAGACTTGAAAGAGACCCAGTACTTC. This encodes CASSLDLKETQYF.

This clonotype was observed at least ten times. This chain uses TRBV6-5 with TRBJ2-1; the match to TRBD1 covers 7 bases. Germline CDR1 and CDR2: MNHEY and SVGAGI. Trimming cost V 0 bases and J 10 bases; bases outside gene matches: 3. The CDR3 is 13 residues long. The CDR3 is CASSYSVGGEQFF. CDR3 in DNA: TGTGCCAGCAGTTACTCGGTAGGGGGCGAGCAGTTCTTC.

The table lists this clonotype with many counts. The gene calls are TRBV5-8 and TRBJ2-7; possible D gene TRBD1, 5 bases. V was trimmed by 0 bases and J by 3 bases, leaving 10 bases between them. The CDR3 consists of 14 residues. Germline V gene data show CDR1 as SGHTS and CDR2 as YDEGEE. The CDR3 bases are TGTGCCAGCAGCTTGGAGCGCAGGGACTACGAGCAGTACTTC. This translates into CASSLERRDYEQYF.

This clonotype has more than one count but fewer than ten. The chain combines TRBV20-1 with TRBJ2-7; 10 bases are shared with TRBD2. The J segment lost 7 bases and the V segment lost 5 bases, leaving 11 bases of the junction unmatched. The length of the CDR3 is 14 residues. Germline V CDR1 and CDR2: DFQATT, SNEGSKA (reference sequence). The CDR3 DNA reads as TGCAGTGCTCCCAAGGGAGCGGGAGGGTTTGAGCAGTACTTC. Protein: CSAPKGAGGFEQYF.

The chain joins TRBV23-1 to TRBJ2-6, with TRBD1 as a possible D gene (6 bases). TRBV23-1 is an open reading frame whose function is uncertain. The CDR3 runs to 16 residues. Trimming took off 6 bases at V and 2 bases at J, with 14 bases between the two ends. The DNA for the CDR3 is TGCGCCAGCAGCCCACAGGGAATACCTGGGGCCAACGTCCTGACTTTC. Protein product: CASSPQGIPGANVLTF.

This clonotype was found many times. This chain connects TRBV27 to TRBJ2-7; D could derive from TRBD1 or TRBD2 (5 bases each). The V end lost 5 bases, the J end lost 2 bases, and 13 bases lay between the germline ends. Germline values: CDR1 MNHEY, CDR2 SMNVEV (reference sequence). The CDR3 sequence is 14 residues long. CDR3 in amino acids: CASSHRDGAYEQYF. The CDR3 DNA reads as TGTGCCAGCAGTCACCGGGACGGAGCCTACGAGCAGTACTTC.

This clonotype occurred a few times. J is TRBJ2-7 and V is TRBV7-2; D is unclear. V was clipped by 2 bases and J by 2 bases, with 16 bases between them. Per the germline V gene, CDR1 is SGHTA and CDR2 is FQGNSA. This CDR3 region has 16 residues. The CDR3 region is CASSLTHRPPTYEQYF. DNA for the CDR3: TGTGCCAGCAGCTTAACTCACAGACCACCAACCTACGAGCAGTACTTC.

This chain's CDR3 is CASSPTTGTSGEAFF. In DNA, the CDR3 is TGTGCCAGCAGCCCCACGACGGGGACGAGCGGTGAAGCTTTCTTT. The genes are TRBV7-2 and TRBJ1-1; a possible D gene is TRBD1 (5 bases). Between the trimmed V and J ends, which lost 5 bases and 7 bases, there was a span of 20 bases. The CDR3 is made up of 15 amino acids. CDR1 and CDR2 from the germline V gene are SGHTA and FQGNSA. The variable domain in full, with the rest retrieved from reference TRBV7-2 and TRBJ1-1, is GAGVSQSPSNKVTEKGKDVELRCDPISGHTALYWYRQSLGQGLEFLIYFQGNSAPDKSGLPSDRFSAERTGGSVSTLTIQRTQQEDSAVYLCASSPTTGTSGEAFFGQGTRLTVV.

This clonotype was recorded at least ten times. V usage is TRBV15 and J usage is TRBJ2-2; possible D gene TRBD2, 6 bases. Germline values: CDR1 LNHNV, CDR2 YYDKDF (reference sequence). This CDR3 has 14 residues. The V end lost 6 bases, the J end lost 7 bases, and 15 bases lay between the germline ends. The CDR3 sequence: CATRVGGTGGELFF. CDR3 nucleotides: TGTGCCACCAGAGTTGGAGGGACGGGCGGGGAGCTGTTTTTT.

The V and J genes are TRBV15 and TRBJ2-3; maybe TRBD1 (5 bases). With 5 bases removed from V and 6 bases from J, the gap between germline ends came to 15 bases. This CDR3 spans 14 amino acids. The V gene's germline CDR1 is LNHNV and CDR2 YYDKDF (reference sequence). The CDR3 here is CATSRGHLGDTQYF. DNA for the CDR3: TGTGCCACCAGCCGCGGACATCTTGGGGATACGCAGTATTTT.

This clonotype was recorded at least ten times. The gene calls are TRBV7-9 and TRBJ2-7, with 7 bases aligning to TRBD1. J was trimmed by 1 base and V by 5 bases; bases with no gene match: 8. The CDR3 loop spans 15 amino acids. Germline-derived CDR1 and CDR2 are SEHNR and FQNEAQ (reference sequence). As DNA, the CDR3 is TGTGCCAGCAGCGCTAAAGGGACAGAGTCCTACGAGCAGTACTTC. Its translation: CASSAKGTESYEQYF.

This clonotype was detected only once. A single base separates this from a much larger clone, so it may be a read error. The rearrangement uses TRBV18 and TRBJ2-3; D is undetermined. V was clipped by 4 bases and J by 2 bases, with 10 bases between them. CDR3 size: 14 residues. Germline loops: CDR1 KGHSH, CDR2 LQKENI. CDR3 region: CASSRSGPTDTQYF. CDR3 bases: TGTGCCAGCTCACGCTCGGGCCCCACAGATACGCAGTATTTT.

The DNA of the CDR3 is TGCGCCAGCAGCTCGGACAGGGGTTCACCCCTCCACTTT. Residues: CASSSDRGSPLHF. The rearrangement links TRBV4-3 to TRBJ1-6; the match to TRBD1 covers 9 bases. Germline V gives CDR1 LGHNA, CDR2 YSLEER. Unmatched junction bases numbered 2, after V lost 5 bases and J lost 9 bases. The CDR3 runs 13 residues.

This clonotype was seen at least ten times. This chain uses TRBV20-1 with TRBJ2-3; D remains ambiguous. The CDR3 contains 8 residues. V gave up 8 bases and J gave up 6 bases, with 3 bases separating them. Per germline, CDR1 DFQATT and CDR2 SNEGSKA (reference sequence). In DNA form, the CDR3 reads TGCAGTACGGATACGCAGTATTTT. Translated, it gives CSTDTQYF.